These T cell receptor beta chains were read from a single sample in a study of T cell repertoires in cytomegalovirus infection. These receptors lack a known antigen. TCRdb analysed the reads with MiXCR anew, one entry per CDR3 protein. The table shows 84,000 or so distinct CDR3 sequences, with approximately 43% occurring only once. The input for sequencing was CD8+ T cells from cultured PBMCs, taken from culture after CMV antigen stimulation. The receptors shown here come from a human donor in good health (CMV status not recorded). Some clones in this sample may be carry-over from other donors' samples. CDR3s leave out the opening cysteine and the closing phenylalanine or tryptophan. Each record gives: V gene, D gene, J gene, CDR3 protein. A D gene is named only where the DNA matches it firmly.

v_call: TRBV20-1
d_call: NA
j_call: TRBJ2-7
cdr3_aa: SATPRPPRTGSYEQY

v_call: TRBV7-8
d_call: TRBD2
j_call: TRBJ2-5
cdr3_aa: ASSPGTSGGWVTQY

v_call: TRBV7-9
d_call: TRBD1
j_call: TRBJ2-1
cdr3_aa: ASSFRDRVTDEQF

v_call: TRBV29-1
d_call: NA
j_call: TRBJ1-3
cdr3_aa: SVVPTGAGNTIY

v_call: TRBV20-1
d_call: NA
j_call: TRBJ2-2
cdr3_aa: SALGYLGAGELF

v_call: TRBV6-2/TRBV6-3
d_call: TRBD2
j_call: TRBJ2-4
cdr3_aa: ASSRGVSGRDIQY

v_call: TRBV27
d_call: TRBD1
j_call: TRBJ1-6
cdr3_aa: ASSLSQGDRGRNSPLH

v_call: TRBV5-3
d_call: TRBD2
j_call: TRBJ2-1
cdr3_aa: ASSDRAGGPGDEQF

v_call: TRBV7-9
d_call: NA
j_call: TRBJ2-2
cdr3_aa: ASSLGSNTGELF

v_call: TRBV7-6
d_call: TRBD1
j_call: TRBJ1-1
cdr3_aa: ASSLTTGATEAF

v_call: TRBV6-1
d_call: NA
j_call: TRBJ2-7
cdr3_aa: ASRPSYEQY

v_call: TRBV7-9
d_call: NA
j_call: TRBJ2-5
cdr3_aa: ASSSPGAGRSQETQY

v_call: TRBV6-5
d_call: NA
j_call: TRBJ2-7
cdr3_aa: ASSYSTAYEQY

v_call: TRBV7-9
d_call: NA
j_call: TRBJ2-5
cdr3_aa: ASSHPSSAPYQETQY

v_call: TRBV27
d_call: NA
j_call: TRBJ1-2
cdr3_aa: ASSLGRLDGYT

v_call: TRBV27
d_call: TRBD2
j_call: TRBJ2-1
cdr3_aa: ASSSLYQTSGSVNEQF

v_call: TRBV7-6
d_call: TRBD2
j_call: TRBJ2-1
cdr3_aa: ASSLATSGSILNEQF

v_call: TRBV6-1
d_call: NA
j_call: TRBJ2-5
cdr3_aa: ASMGGAIAETQY

v_call: TRBV2
d_call: TRBD1
j_call: TRBJ1-1
cdr3_aa: ARQGQSSAF

v_call: TRBV19
d_call: TRBD2
j_call: TRBJ2-1
cdr3_aa: ASSILVRGTSGGPTDEQF

v_call: TRBV27
d_call: NA
j_call: TRBJ2-2
cdr3_aa: ASRKTGELF

v_call: TRBV11-1
d_call: NA
j_call: TRBJ2-2
cdr3_aa: ASSSPLTGELF

v_call: TRBV27
d_call: TRBD1
j_call: TRBJ1-1
cdr3_aa: ASSYRQGPPHTEAF

v_call: TRBV6-1
d_call: TRBD1
j_call: TRBJ1-5
cdr3_aa: ASSPRLGDRENQPQH

v_call: TRBV20-1
d_call: NA
j_call: TRBJ1-4
cdr3_aa: SARLQGSLEKLF

v_call: TRBV7-2
d_call: NA
j_call: TRBJ1-1
cdr3_aa: ASSLAQGINTEAF

v_call: TRBV3-1
d_call: NA
j_call: TRBJ2-1
cdr3_aa: ASSLSGNEEQF

v_call: TRBV7-2
d_call: NA
j_call: TRBJ2-1
cdr3_aa: ASSVGNEQF

v_call: TRBV28
d_call: NA
j_call: TRBJ2-1
cdr3_aa: ATRASSYNEQF

v_call: TRBV27
d_call: NA
j_call: TRBJ1-4
cdr3_aa: ASSAFRNLGATNEKLF

v_call: TRBV7-6
d_call: NA
j_call: TRBJ2-1
cdr3_aa: ASSLGIRLIDRYNEQF

v_call: TRBV12-3/TRBV12-4
d_call: NA
j_call: TRBJ1-1
cdr3_aa: ASSTQGFATEAF

v_call: TRBV6-1
d_call: NA
j_call: TRBJ2-1
cdr3_aa: ASTSGNFVRGNEQF

v_call: TRBV7-6
d_call: NA
j_call: TRBJ1-1
cdr3_aa: ASSSYSSPNTEAF

v_call: TRBV30
d_call: NA
j_call: TRBJ2-7
cdr3_aa: AWSFGDEQY

v_call: TRBV6-2/TRBV6-3
d_call: TRBD2
j_call: TRBJ2-7
cdr3_aa: ASSPFPSGSEEQY

v_call: TRBV11-2
d_call: NA
j_call: TRBJ2-1
cdr3_aa: ASSSTPPGAFYNEQF

v_call: TRBV3-1
d_call: NA
j_call: TRBJ1-1
cdr3_aa: ASSQGESPPMNTEAF

v_call: TRBV7-6
d_call: NA
j_call: TRBJ2-2
cdr3_aa: ASSLALLGTNTGELF

v_call: TRBV6-1
d_call: NA
j_call: TRBJ2-1
cdr3_aa: ASSELRRGWDEQF

v_call: TRBV10-3
d_call: TRBD1
j_call: TRBJ2-3
cdr3_aa: AISESGGRTDTQY

v_call: TRBV7-6
d_call: NA
j_call: TRBJ2-1
cdr3_aa: ASSLTGGPRIEQF

v_call: TRBV6-1
d_call: NA
j_call: TRBJ2-5
cdr3_aa: ASSINRDSQETQY

v_call: TRBV11-1
d_call: TRBD2
j_call: TRBJ2-1
cdr3_aa: ASSLVDEGRGLEQF

v_call: TRBV14
d_call: NA
j_call: TRBJ2-1
cdr3_aa: ASSQGTALSYNEQF

v_call: TRBV7-8
d_call: TRBD1
j_call: TRBJ1-4
cdr3_aa: ASSLALGTGDYFDHEKLF

v_call: TRBV7-3
d_call: NA
j_call: TRBJ1-5
cdr3_aa: ASSLSSNQPQH

v_call: TRBV19
d_call: TRBD1
j_call: TRBJ2-7
cdr3_aa: ASTGTGKSPPREQY

v_call: TRBV13
d_call: TRBD1
j_call: TRBJ2-7
cdr3_aa: ASSTGQGPTRDEQY

v_call: TRBV24-1
d_call: TRBD1
j_call: TRBJ2-3
cdr3_aa: ATSDWVTGNGADTQY

v_call: TRBV7-6
d_call: NA
j_call: TRBJ2-1
cdr3_aa: ASSLVSGLLNEQF

v_call: TRBV5-1
d_call: NA
j_call: TRBJ1-4
cdr3_aa: ASSLVGPGNEKLF

v_call: TRBV11-3
d_call: NA
j_call: TRBJ1-1
cdr3_aa: ASIRFLRGGRRDTEAF

v_call: TRBV28
d_call: NA
j_call: TRBJ1-1
cdr3_aa: ASSFGRGNTEAF

v_call: TRBV4-1
d_call: NA
j_call: TRBJ2-7
cdr3_aa: ASSQDRGQGYEQY